What follows is one T cell receptor beta chain and its context. This sample stems from a study of blood T cells in healthy people across ages. Trimming removed 0 bases from V and 1 base from J, with 11 bases in between. CDR1 and CDR2 from the germline V gene are LGHNA and YNFKEQ. This CDR3 has 16 amino acids. A second about 7 to 12 cycle PCR used barcoded and J-beta primers. Every cDNA was tagged by a template-switch adaptor with 12 random nucleotides. There were at least 3 million CDR3-containing paired-end reads obtained from each sample. MiXCR, applied by TCRdb to the 5' RACE reads, yields one record per CDR3 protein. The sample carries under 1,000,000 distinct CDR3 sequences, about 47% recorded once.

The clonotype was recovered from an elderly man in good health. The V gene is TRBV4-2, the J gene TRBJ2-3; the D gene is possibly TRBD2 (5 bases). The sequencing input was blood. CDR3 residues: CASSQDGPAGTDTQYF. CDR3 nucleotides: TGTGCCAGCAGCCAAGATGGGCCAGCGGGCACAGATACGCAGTATTTT.